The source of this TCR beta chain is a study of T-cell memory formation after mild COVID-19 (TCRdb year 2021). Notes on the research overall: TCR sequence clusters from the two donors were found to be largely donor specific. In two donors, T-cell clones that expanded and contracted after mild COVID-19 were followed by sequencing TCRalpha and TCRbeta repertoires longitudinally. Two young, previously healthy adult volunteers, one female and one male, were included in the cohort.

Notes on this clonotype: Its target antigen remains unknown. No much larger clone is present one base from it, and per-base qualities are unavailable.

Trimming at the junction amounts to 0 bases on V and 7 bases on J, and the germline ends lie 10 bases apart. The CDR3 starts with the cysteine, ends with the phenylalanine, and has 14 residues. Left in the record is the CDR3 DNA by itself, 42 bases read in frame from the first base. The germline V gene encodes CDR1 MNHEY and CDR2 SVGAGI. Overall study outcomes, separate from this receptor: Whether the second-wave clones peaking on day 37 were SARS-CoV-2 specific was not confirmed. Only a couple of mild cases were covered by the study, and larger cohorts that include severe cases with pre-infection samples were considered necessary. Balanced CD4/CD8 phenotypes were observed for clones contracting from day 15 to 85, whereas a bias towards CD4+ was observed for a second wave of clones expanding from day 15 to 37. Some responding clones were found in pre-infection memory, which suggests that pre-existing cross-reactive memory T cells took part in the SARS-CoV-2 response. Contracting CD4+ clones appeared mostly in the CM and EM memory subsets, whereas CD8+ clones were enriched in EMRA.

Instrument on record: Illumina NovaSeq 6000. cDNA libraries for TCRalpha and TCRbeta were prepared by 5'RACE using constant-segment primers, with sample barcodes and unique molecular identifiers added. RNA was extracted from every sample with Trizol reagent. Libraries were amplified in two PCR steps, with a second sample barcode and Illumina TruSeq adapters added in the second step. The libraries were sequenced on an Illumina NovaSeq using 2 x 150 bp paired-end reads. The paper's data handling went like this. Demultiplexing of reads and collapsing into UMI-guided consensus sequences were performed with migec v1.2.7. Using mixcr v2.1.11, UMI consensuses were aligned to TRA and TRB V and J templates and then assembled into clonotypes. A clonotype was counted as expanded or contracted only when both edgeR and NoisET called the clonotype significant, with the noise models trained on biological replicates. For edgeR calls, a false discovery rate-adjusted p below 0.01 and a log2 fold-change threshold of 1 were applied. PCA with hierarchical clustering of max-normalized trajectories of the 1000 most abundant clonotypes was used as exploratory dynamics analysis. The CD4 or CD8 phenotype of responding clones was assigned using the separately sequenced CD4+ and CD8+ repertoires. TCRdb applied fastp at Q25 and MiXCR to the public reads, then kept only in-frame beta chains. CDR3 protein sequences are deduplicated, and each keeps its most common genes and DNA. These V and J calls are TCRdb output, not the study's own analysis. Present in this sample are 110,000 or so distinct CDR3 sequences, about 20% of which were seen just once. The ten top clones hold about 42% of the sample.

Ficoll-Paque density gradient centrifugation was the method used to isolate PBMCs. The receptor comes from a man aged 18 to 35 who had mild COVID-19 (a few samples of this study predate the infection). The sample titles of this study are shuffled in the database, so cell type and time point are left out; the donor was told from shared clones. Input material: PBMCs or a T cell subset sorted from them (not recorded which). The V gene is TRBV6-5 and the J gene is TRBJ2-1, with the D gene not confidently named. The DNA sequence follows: TGTGCCAGCAGTTACTCGCTAGGAGTTAATGAGCAGTTCTTC. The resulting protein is CASSYSLGVNEQFF.